One sample yielded the 5 T cell receptor beta chains listed below, sequenced in a study of T cell responses to AZD1222 COVID-19 vaccine. Only in-frame clones appear in the TCRdb table, and some are missing; sequencing was by immunoSEQ multiplex PCR. Of roughly 54,000 clones listed, roughly nine tenths were seen once; the top ten hold around 13%. The specimen comprised peripheral blood, sampled 28 days after the second AZD1222 dose. The receptors stem from an adult who received the AZD1222 COVID-19 vaccine.

V usage is TRBV7-9 and J usage is TRBJ2-3, with a weak D call TRBD2 (5 bases). Per the germline V gene, CDR1 is SEHNR and CDR2 is FQNEAQ (reference sequence). CDR3 length: 12 amino acids. V lost 5 bases, J lost 9 bases, and 12 bases lay in between. This CDR3 is CASSTIPGTQYF. CDR3 nucleotides: TGTGCCAGCAGCACTATACCGGGGACGCAGTATTTT.

This chain joins TRBV7-2 and TRBJ1-3; 8 nucleotides match TRBD1. The CDR3 runs 18 residues. V lost 5 bases, J lost 0 bases, and 12 bases stayed unmatched. CDR1 SGHTA and CDR2 FQGNSA come from the germline V gene. CDR3: CASSPGQGGTDSGNTIYF. CDR3 DNA: TGTGCCAGCAGCCCCGGACAGGGAGGTACCGACTCTGGAAACACCATATATTTT.

The chain employs TRBV9 and TRBJ2-3; 9 bases are a match to TRBD1. The CDR3 length is 15 residues. V shed 3 bases, J shed 4 bases, and the junction held 6 bases outside the gene matches. Germline V gene sequence: CDR1 SGDLS, CDR2 YYNGEE. The CDR3 sequence: CASSAQGAGADTQYF. The CDR3 nucleotides read TGTGCCAGCAGCGCACAGGGGGCTGGGGCAGATACGCAGTATTTT.

The J gene is TRBJ1-2, the V gene TRBV5-1; D is unresolved. The germline gives CDR1 SGHRS, CDR2 YFSETQ. This CDR3 spans 14 amino acids. V lost 2 bases and J lost 0, with 8 bases in between. This CDR3 is CASSLTIANYGYTF. The DNA for the CDR3 is TGCGCCAGCAGCTTAACTATTGCTAACTATGGCTACACCTTC.

The rearrangement uses TRBV7-2 and TRBJ2-7; 9 nucleotides match TRBD1. V lost 5 bases and J lost 1; bases outside the gene matches: 12. The CDR3 consists of 17 residues. CDR1 and CDR2 (germline): SGHTA, FQGNSA. The CDR3 here is CASSPGTGWGQSYEQYF. DNA for the CDR3: TGTGCCAGCAGCCCAGGGACAGGGTGGGGGCAGTCCTACGAGCAGTACTTC. The entire variable domain, with the rest obtained from reference TRBV7-2 and TRBJ2-7, is as follows: GAGVSQSPSNKVTEKGKDVELRCDPISGHTALYWYRQSLGQGLEFLIYFQGNSAPDKSGLPSDRFSAERTGGSVSTLTIQRTQQEDSAVYLCASSPGTGWGQSYEQYFGPGTRLTVT.